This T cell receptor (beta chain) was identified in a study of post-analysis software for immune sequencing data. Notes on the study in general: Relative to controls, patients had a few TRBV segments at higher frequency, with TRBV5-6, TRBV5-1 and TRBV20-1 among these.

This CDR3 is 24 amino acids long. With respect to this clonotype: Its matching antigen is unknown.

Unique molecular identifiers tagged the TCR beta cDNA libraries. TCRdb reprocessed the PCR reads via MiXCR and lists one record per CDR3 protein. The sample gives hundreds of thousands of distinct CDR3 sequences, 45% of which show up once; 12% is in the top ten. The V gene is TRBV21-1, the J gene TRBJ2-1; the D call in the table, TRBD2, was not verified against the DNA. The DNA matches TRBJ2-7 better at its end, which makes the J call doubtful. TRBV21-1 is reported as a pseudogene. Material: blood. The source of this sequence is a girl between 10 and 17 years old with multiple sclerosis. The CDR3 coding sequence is TGTGCCAGCAGCAATACAAGGCACAGGGGAGCAGGACTAGCGGGCAGATCCGCCTACAATGAGCAGTACTTC. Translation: CASSNTRHRGAGLAGRSAYNEQYF.